The sample holds a few counts of the clone carrying this T cell receptor beta chain. Time point specified: pretreatment peripheral blood. Profiled with immunoSEQ multiplex PCR; TCRdb holds only in-frame clones, not every one. The sample records tens of thousands of clones, 81% being singletons. These data originate in a study of PD-L1 blockade in urothelial cancer. This clonotype was sampled from a man in his 70s with urothelial cancer. This sample comprised PBMCs, obtained around atezolizumab (anti-PD-L1) treatment.

The CDR3 bases are TGTGCCAGCAGCGGGACTAGCCTTAGGAGCTCCTACAATGAGCAGTTCTTC. This translates into CASSGTSLRSSYNEQFF. The chain combines TRBV27 with TRBJ2-1; TRBD2 matches at 9 bases. CDR1 MNHEY and CDR2 SMNVEV come from the germline V gene (reference sequence). Trimming removed 6 bases from V and 0 bases from J; junction bases left unmatched: 9. This CDR3 has 17 residues.